The T cell receptor beta chain described here comes from a study of blood T cell repertoires in COVID-19. Study-level information: Material from acute and convalescent COVID-19 was sourced from the United States, Italy and Spain. T cells, B-cell-depleted T cells, or PBMCs supplied cDNA or gDNA.

The CDR3 length is 12 residues. Per germline, CDR1 MNHEY and CDR2 SVGEGT. V was clipped by 4 bases and J by 4 bases, with 8 bases between them. Source study methods: Estimation of nucleated cell counts was performed using reference gene primer amplification. Repertoires were generated with immunoSEQ multiplex PCR, while TCRdb's copy carries only in-frame clones and drops some. That table is the source of V, J and clone size, and D and trimming were worked out from the DNA. This sample has around 190,000 clones; around 76% occur once, and the top ten carry approximately 8.6%. Sequencing was done on a sample of peripheral blood. V and J are TRBV6-2 or TRBV6-3 and TRBJ2-7; no definite D call. The TCR sequence derives from a woman in her forties or fifties with active or convalescent COVID-19. For the CDR3, the DNA is TGTGCCAGCAGTTCTCAGGATTACGAGCAGTACTTC. Encoded protein: CASSSQDYEQYF.